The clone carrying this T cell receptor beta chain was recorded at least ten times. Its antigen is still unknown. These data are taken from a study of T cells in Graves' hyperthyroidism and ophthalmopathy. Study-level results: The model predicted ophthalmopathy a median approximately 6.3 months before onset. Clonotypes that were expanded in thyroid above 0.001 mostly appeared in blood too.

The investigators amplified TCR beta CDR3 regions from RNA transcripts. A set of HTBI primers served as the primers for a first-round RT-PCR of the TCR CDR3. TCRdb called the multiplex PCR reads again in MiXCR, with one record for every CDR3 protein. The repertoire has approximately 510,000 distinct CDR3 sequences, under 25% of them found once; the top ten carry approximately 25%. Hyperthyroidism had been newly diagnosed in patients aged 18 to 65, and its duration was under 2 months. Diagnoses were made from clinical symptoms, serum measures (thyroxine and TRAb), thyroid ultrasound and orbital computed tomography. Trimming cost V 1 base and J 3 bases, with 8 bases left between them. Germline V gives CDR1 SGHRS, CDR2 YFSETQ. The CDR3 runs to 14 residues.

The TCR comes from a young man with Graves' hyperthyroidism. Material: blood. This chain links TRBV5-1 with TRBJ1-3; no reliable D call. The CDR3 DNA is TGCGCCAGCAGCTTGAACCCGATTGGAAACACCATATATTTT. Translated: CASSLNPIGNTIYF.